The following is a TCR beta chain sequence with its context. Its antigen is as yet unknown. One end of the junction fails to match germline, which may point to a read error. This CDR3 is 14 amino acids long. The germline V gene has CDR1 SGDLS and CDR2 YYNGEE. The data stem from a study of identical twins. Study-wide results and caveats: Conclusions were drawn cross-sectionally by statistical analysis, without following the same donors.

Template switching added a universal primer site; cDNA carried unique molecular identifiers. TCRdb itself ran the 5' RACE reads through MiXCR, one entry per CDR3 protein. Among 1.5 million to 2 million distinct CDR3 sequences listed, about 30% were seen once. The chain has TRBV9 and TRBJ2-1; 7 nucleotides line up with TRBD2. The sequence came from a newborn girl in good health. Sequencing input: cord blood. The CDR3 sequence is CASSVLAVNNERFF. The CDR3, as DNA: TGTGCCAGCAGCGTACTAGCGGTTAACAATGAGCGGTTCTTC.